These 16 T cell receptor beta chains originate from one sample sequenced in a study of cytotoxic CD8 clonotypes in ibrutinib-treated CLL. Some clones are missing from TCRdb's copy, which holds only in-frame ones; the method was immunoSEQ multiplex PCR. The repertoire includes roughly 180,000 clones, around three quarters of them detected once, and roughly an eighth sits in the top ten. The sequencing used PBMCs, collected after 24 months of ibrutinib treatment. All receptors derive from a human donor with chronic lymphocytic leukemia.

This chain uses TRBV9 with TRBJ2-2; D possibly corresponds to TRBD1 (6 bases). Trimming left V 2 bases short and J 4 bases short, with 12 bases between. The CDR3 sequence is 15 residues long. The germline CDR1 and CDR2 sequences are SGDLS and YYNGEE. CDR3: CASSVRTVTTGELFF. CDR3 DNA: TGTGCCAGCAGCGTGAGGACAGTGACCACCGGGGAGCTGTTTTTT. Looking up the rest from reference TRBV9 and TRBJ2-2 gives the full variable domain: DSGVTQTPKHLITATGQRVTLRCSPRSGDLSVYWYQQSLDQGLQFLIQYYNGEERAKGNILERFSAQQFPDLHSELNLSSLELGDSALYFCASSVRTVTTGELFFGEGSRLTVL.

The chain links TRBV28 to TRBJ2-1, with 10 positions matching TRBD2. This CDR3 spans 15 amino acids. Trimming removed 8 bases from V and 3 bases from J; junction bases left unmatched: 7. The germline V gene encodes CDR1 MDHEN and CDR2 SYDVKM. DNA for the CDR3: TGTGCCAGCGGCCTCAGCGGGAGGGTCTACAATGAGCAGTTCTTC. Its protein is CASGLSGRVYNEQFF.

V and J are TRBV7-8 and TRBJ2-1; the D gene is possibly TRBD1 (5 bases). Germline assignment: CDR1 SGHVS and CDR2 FQNEAQ. Trimming pared 1 base from V and 1 base from J, leaving 11 bases between. The CDR3 has 16 amino acids. DNA for the CDR3: TGTGCCAGCAGCTTAGGTACAGGAATATCCTACAATGAGCAGTTCTTC. As protein: CASSLGTGISYNEQFF. Together with reference TRBV7-8 and TRBJ2-1, the CDR3 gives the full variable domain: GAGVSQSPRYKVAKRGQDVALRCDPISGHVSLFWYQQALGQGPEFLTYFQNEAQLDKSGLPSDRFFAERPEGSVSTLKIQRTQQEDSAVYLCASSLGTGISYNEQFFGPGTRLTVL.

This sequence joins TRBV14 and TRBJ2-1, with D unclear. V was cut by 1 base and J by 2 bases, with 15 bases left in between. Germline CDR1 and CDR2: SGHDN and FVKESK. CDR3 length: 17 residues. CDR3 DNA: TGTGCCAGCAGCCAAGCGAGCAGGAGTTTCCCCTACAATGAGCAGTTCTTC. The encoded protein is CASSQASRSFPYNEQFF.

The gene calls are TRBV28 and TRBJ1-2, with a tentative D call TRBD1 (6 bases). Germline values: CDR1 MDHEN, CDR2 SYDVKM. V dropped 6 bases and J dropped 8 bases, with 22 bases sitting between them. The CDR3 length is 15 residues. The CDR3 DNA reads TGTGCCAGCAGCCCGCCAGTGGGGACCGGACAGGGCTACACCTTC. The encoded protein is CASSPPVGTGQGYTF.

This clone has a single count. The chain recombines TRBV4-3 with TRBJ2-1, with D maybe TRBD2 (5 bases). The CDR3 contains 18 residues. Trimming removed 3 bases at V and 1 base at J, with 19 bases between. Germline V gene lookup returns CDR1 LGHNA and CDR2 YSLEER. In DNA form, the CDR3 reads TGCGCCAGCAGCCATTCCGAAGGCGGGTGGGGTTCCTACAATGAGCAGTTCTTC. It translates to CASSHSEGGWGSYNEQFF.

This clone has only a few counts. The chain couples TRBV9 to TRBJ2-2; D gene ambiguous. V was cut by 7 bases and J by 3 bases, with 7 bases left in between. Germline assignment: CDR1 SGDLS and CDR2 YYNGEE. The CDR3 has 12 amino acids. The CDR3 sequence: CASRLDTGELFF. The CDR3 coding sequence is TGTGCCAGCCGCCTGGACACCGGGGAGCTGTTTTTT.

This clone was found a few times. V gene TRBV21-1 combines with J gene TRBJ1-2; the D call of TRBD1 is as the table states it, not checked on the DNA. TRBV21-1 is recorded as a pseudogene. This CDR3 is built from 15 residues. In DNA form, the CDR3 reads TGTGCCAGCAGCAAAGCGGGGCAGGGGACGGGTGGCTACACCTTC. Its protein product is CASSKAGQGTGGYTF.

This clone was seen a few times. The chain joins TRBV7-9 to TRBJ2-7; D unresolved. The CDR3 spans 13 residues. The germline CDR1 and CDR2 sequences are SEHNR and FQNEAQ (reference sequence). V shed 1 base and J shed 3 bases, with 7 bases lying between them. CDR3: CASSLDRVYEQYF. Here the CDR3 DNA reads TGTGCCAGCAGCTTAGACAGAGTCTACGAGCAGTACTTC.

This clone has more than one count but fewer than ten. CDR3 sequence (DNA): TGCGCCAGCAGCCACCCAAGGGAGATTAGTTCTGTGTCATCCGGGGAGCTGTTTTTT. It codes for CASSHPREISSVSSGELFF. The rearrangement uses TRBV4-3 and TRBJ2-2; maybe TRBD2 (5 bases). CDR1 and CDR2 (germline): LGHNA, YSLEER. This CDR3 has 19 residues. The ends were cut back, 3 bases at V and 6 bases at J, with 26 bases in the middle.

The V and J genes are TRBV9 and TRBJ2-7; 8 bases align to TRBD2. The V gene's germline CDR1 is SGDLS and CDR2 YYNGEE. Unmatched junction bases numbered 2, after V lost 0 bases and J lost 0 bases. The CDR3 runs 15 residues. CDR3 sequence reads: CASSVGTSGSYEQYF. The DNA of the CDR3 is TGTGCCAGCAGCGTAGGTACTAGCGGCTCCTACGAGCAGTACTTC. Complete variable domain (other parts from reference TRBV9 and TRBJ2-7): DSGVTQTPKHLITATGQRVTLRCSPRSGDLSVYWYQQSLDQGLQFLIQYYNGEERAKGNILERFSAQQFPDLHSELNLSSLELGDSALYFCASSVGTSGSYEQYFGPGTRLTVT.

The chain has TRBV5-1 and TRBJ2-3; 8 bases align to TRBD1. The CDR3 loop spans 14 amino acids. Germline CDR1 SGHRS, CDR2 YFSETQ. V was clipped by 2 bases and J by 5 bases; unmatched bases: 4. The CDR3 here is CASSFQGARDTQYF. CDR3 nucleotides: TGCGCCAGCAGCTTCCAGGGGGCGAGAGATACGCAGTATTTT. Filled out from reference TRBV5-1 and TRBJ2-3, the complete variable domain reads KAGVTQTPRYLIKTRGQQVTLSCSPISGHRSVSWYQQTPGQGLQFLFEYFSETQRNKGNFPGRFSGRQFSNSRSEMNVSTLELGDSALYLCASSFQGARDTQYFGPGTRLTVL.

This clone was recorded a few times. The chain links TRBV10-1 to TRBJ2-7; D gene uncertain. The CDR3 is made up of 14 amino acids. V was trimmed by 0 bases and J by 2 bases, leaving 8 bases between them. The germline V gene encodes CDR1 WNHNN and CDR2 SYGVQD (reference sequence). The DNA of the CDR3 is TGCGCCAGCAGTGAGTCGTACATTCCCTACGAGCAGTACTTC. Translating gives CASSESYIPYEQYF.

V and J are TRBV6-5 and TRBJ2-5, with 7 bases identical to TRBD2. CDR3 size: 14 residues. Trimming cost V 5 bases and J 4 bases; bases outside gene matches: 7. Per the germline V gene, CDR1 is MNHEY and CDR2 is SVGAGI. CDR3 coding DNA: TGTGCCAGCAGTCCCGGACTAGGGCGAGAGACCCAGTACTTC. Translation: CASSPGLGRETQYF.

The table lists this clone with a count of one. The chain employs TRBV15 and TRBJ2-7; no definite D call. Germline V gene lookup returns CDR1 LNHNV and CDR2 YYDKDF (reference sequence). The CDR3 spans 15 residues. V gave up 3 bases and J gave up 4 bases, with 16 bases separating them. CDR3 coding DNA: TGTGCCACCAGCAGTATCACCTCATCTGGGTACGAGCAGTACTTC. As protein: CATSSITSSGYEQYF.

This chain links TRBV7-2 with TRBJ2-7, with a weak D call TRBD2 (7 bases). This CDR3 has 12 residues. Trimming shortened V by 7 bases and J by 7 bases, and 14 bases separated the two germline ends. Germline CDR1 and CDR2: SGHTA and FQGNSA. This CDR3 reads CASTRGAWEQYF. The CDR3 DNA reads as TGTGCCAGCACCCGGGGGGCGTGGGAGCAGTACTTC.